This T cell receptor (beta chain) was recovered during a study of regulatory T cells in long-lasting Graves disease. This clonotype showed up many times. Its antigen is unknown. Study-wide points: Analyses excluded thyroid tissue, covering peripheral blood alone. Favored gene segments in persistent disease were TRBV28, TRBJ1-2 and TRBJ2-5.

Time point: newly diagnosed GD, antithyroid drugs for less than 3 months. PBMC-derived RNA was used for the TCR library. Arm-PCR of CDR3 regions with iRepertoire HTBI primers generated TCR beta libraries. In TCRdb, the multiplex PCR reads were re-called with MiXCR into one record per CDR3 protein. The sample shows approximately 390,000 distinct CDR3 sequences, roughly 17% of them seen only once. V lost 1 base and J lost 4; bases outside the gene matches: 9. The germline gives CDR1 SGHAT, CDR2 FQNNGV. The CDR3 consists of 17 residues. This same sample was also taken into another study, of T cells in Graves' hyperthyroidism and ophthalmopathy.

The chain combines TRBV11-2 with TRBJ2-5; 10 nucleotides match TRBD2. The source of this sequence is a woman younger than 30 with Graves disease. Sequences were derived from peripheral blood mononuclear cells (PBMCs), sampled at new diagnosis, from a patient treated with antithyroid drugs. The CDR3 coding sequence is TGTGCCAGCAGCTTAGTTTCAATAGCGGGAGGCGGAGAGACCCAGTACTTC. Protein product: CASSLVSIAGGGETQYF.